This T cell receptor (beta chain) was profiled in a study of blood T cells in healthy people across ages. This clonotype was seen only a few times. Together with a sample-barcoded 5' primer, a J-beta primer mix was included in a second PCR lasting roughly 6 to 12 cycles. Every cDNA molecule bore a tag from a template-switch adaptor containing 12 random nucleotides. TCRdb itself ran the 5' RACE reads through MiXCR, one entry per CDR3 protein. The data hold nearly 800,000 distinct CDR3 sequences, with about 56% observed a single time. The CDR3 loop spans 17 amino acids. V was trimmed by 3 bases and J by 5 bases, leaving 21 bases between them. Germline V gene sequence: CDR1 SGHAT, CDR2 FQNNGV.

This sequence originates from a man between 40 and 49 years old in good health. Sequenced input: blood. The V gene is TRBV11-2, the J gene TRBJ2-3, with TRBD1 as a possible D gene (6 bases). DNA of the CDR3: TGTGCCAGCAGCTTGGGGGCTCGACTCGAACCCGAAGATACGCAGTATTTT. Its protein is CASSLGARLEPEDTQYF. Variable domain in full (rest from reference TRBV11-2 and TRBJ2-3): EAGVAQSPRYKIIEKRQSVAFWCNPISGHATLYWYQQILGQGPKLLIQFQNNGVVDDSQLPKDRFSAERLKGVDSTLKIQPAKLEDSAVYLCASSLGARLEPEDTQYFGPGTRLTVL.